Below are 23 T cell receptor beta chains sequenced from a single sample in a study of CD8+CD57+ T cells in acquired aplastic anemia. Genomic DNA acted as the template from which TCR beta VDJ combination and CDR3 sequence profiling were carried out. Each CDR3 protein is one row after TCRdb ran MiXCR on the reads. Of 450,000 to 550,000 distinct CDR3 sequences listed, approximately 32% were seen once; the top ten hold roughly 0.8%. Before being chosen for sequencing, patients had shown CD8+CD57+ cell expansion by flow cytometry. Specimen: sorted CD4+, CD8+, or CD8+CD57+ T cells (not recorded which) from PBMCs. Every receptor here comes from a human donor with aplastic anemia.

The chain employs TRBV5-6 and TRBJ2-5; possibly TRBD2 for D (6 bases). V was clipped by 0 bases and J by 5 bases, with 11 bases between them. The V gene's germline CDR1 is SGHDT and CDR2 YYEEEE. The CDR3 contains 14 residues. The CDR3 region has the DNA TGTGCCAGCAGCTTGGACTCGGCGGGGGAGACCCAGTACTTC. Its translation: CASSLDSAGETQYF.

The chain links TRBV20-1 to TRBJ2-7; D gene uncertain. V lost 6 bases, J lost 1 base, and 13 bases lay in between. The germline V gene has CDR1 DFQATT and CDR2 SNEGSKA (reference sequence). The CDR3 extends over 13 amino acids. The CDR3 protein is CSAHPRTSYEQYF. CDR3 coding DNA: TGCAGTGCCCACCCCCGCACGTCCTACGAGCAGTACTTC.

This clonotype was seen a few times. CDR3 nucleotides: TGTGCCAGCAGTTACTCGGGGTTATTGCCCTACGAGCAGTACTTC. Its protein is CASSYSGLLPYEQYF. The rearrangement links TRBV6-2 or TRBV6-3 to TRBJ2-7; unclear D gene. Germline lookup yields CDR1 MNHEY and CDR2 SVGEGT. Between the trimmed V and J ends, which lost 0 bases and 2 bases, there was a span of 11 bases. CDR3 length equals 15 residues.

Many counts were recorded for this clonotype. The genes are TRBV2 and TRBJ2-1, with D tentatively TRBD2 (6 bases). Per the germline V gene, CDR1 is SNHLY and CDR2 is FYNNEI. Trimming shortened V by 6 bases and J by 6 bases, and 15 bases separated the two germline ends. This CDR3 is 14 amino acids long. CDR3 nucleotide sequence: TGTGCCAGCAGCGGGACTTACTCTGGCAATGAGCAGTTCTTC. Protein product: CASSGTYSGNEQFF. Looking up the rest from reference TRBV2 and TRBJ2-1 gives the full variable domain: EPEVTQTPSHQVTQMGQEVILRCVPISNHLYFYWYRQILGQKVEFLVSFYNNEISEKSEIFDDQFSVERPDGSNFTLKIRSTKLEDSAMYFCASSGTYSGNEQFFGPGTRLTVL.

This clonotype was observed many times. The gene calls are TRBV20-1 and TRBJ1-1; the D is unclear. Trimming took off 1 base at V and 5 bases at J, with 2 bases between the two ends. This CDR3 comprises 10 residues. Germline-derived CDR1 and CDR2 are DFQATT and SNEGSKA (reference sequence). CDR3 DNA: TGCAGTGCTAGAGGAACTGAAGCTTTCTTT. Protein product: CSARGTEAFF.

The chain combines TRBV7-2 with TRBJ2-5; 15 bases agree with TRBD2. With 5 bases clipped from V and 5 bases from J, the junction kept 3 bases outside the gene matches. The CDR3 is made up of 15 amino acids. The germline CDR1 and CDR2 sequences are SGHTA and FQGNSA. The CDR3: CASSGLAGGRETQYF. CDR3 coding DNA: TGTGCCAGCAGCGGACTAGCGGGGGGGCGGGAGACCCAGTACTTC.

The V gene is TRBV3-1, the J gene TRBJ2-1; D is unclear. This CDR3 comprises 13 residues. Germline CDR1 is LGHDT and CDR2 is YNNKEL (reference sequence). Trimming took 0 bases from V and 5 from J, leaving 5 bases between them. This CDR3 reads CASSQDIDNEQFF. In DNA, the CDR3 is TGTGCCAGCAGCCAAGACATCGACAATGAGCAGTTCTTC.

J is TRBJ1-6 and V is TRBV19; 7 bases fit TRBD1. The junction had 8 bases not matched to a gene; V was cut back by 7 bases and J by 5 bases. This CDR3 has 15 amino acids. Germline CDR1 reads LNHDA; CDR2 reads SQIVND (reference sequence). The CDR3 region is CASTVEGGHNSPLHF. The CDR3 nucleotides are TGTGCCAGTACCGTGGAAGGGGGCCATAATTCACCCCTCCACTTT.

The chain couples TRBV11-2 to TRBJ1-1, with a weak D call TRBD1 (5 bases). The CDR3 is 16 residues long. CDR1 and CDR2 (germline): SGHAT, FQNNGV. The ends were cut back, 6 bases at V and 2 bases at J, with 19 bases in the middle. The CDR3, as DNA: TGTGCCAGCAGACCTATCCCGGGACGACAAAACACTGAAGCTTTCTTT. It codes for CASRPIPGRQNTEAFF.

This clonotype was detected ten times or more. The chain recombines TRBV19 with TRBJ2-1, with 9 bases that match TRBD2. V lost 8 bases and J lost 7; bases outside the gene matches: 12. Germline V gene sequence: CDR1 LNHDA, CDR2 SQIVND (reference sequence). This CDR3 region has 15 residues. This chain's CDR3 is CASGGTSKGSNEQFF. The CDR3 nucleotides are TGTGCCAGTGGCGGGACTAGCAAAGGGAGTAATGAGCAGTTCTTC. Drawing the rest from reference TRBV19 and TRBJ2-1, the complete variable domain is DGGITQSPKYLFRKEGQNVTLSCEQNLNHDAMYWYRQDPGQGLRLIYYSQIVNDFQKGDIAEGYSVSREKKESFPLTVTSAQKNPTAFYLCASGGTSKGSNEQFFGPGTRLTVL.

The chain combines TRBV29-1 with TRBJ1-3, with D maybe TRBD1 (6 bases). The germline V and J ends were trimmed by 5 bases and 2 bases, with 13 bases remaining between them. Germline V CDR1 and CDR2: SQVTM, ANQGSEA. This CDR3 has 14 amino acids. The chain's CDR3 is CSVKEGGTGNTIYF. CDR3 bases: TGCAGCGTTAAGGAGGGGGGCACTGGAAACACCATATATTTT. Full variable domain (remainder filled in from reference TRBV29-1 and TRBJ1-3): SAVISQKPSRDICQRGTSLTIQCQVDSQVTMMFWYRQQPGQSLTLIATANQGSEATYESGFVIDKFPISRPNLTFSTLTVSNMSPEDSSIYLCSVKEGGTGNTIYFGEGSWLTVV.

Concerning this clonotype: A read error is possible here, since a much larger clone lies one base away. This sequence joins TRBV7-6 and TRBJ1-5; D is unresolved. The germline V gene encodes CDR1 SGHVS and CDR2 FNYEAQ. The CDR3 totals 12 residues. The CDR3 bases are TGTGCCAGCAGCTCGTCCGGTCAGCCCCTGCATTTT. Protein: CASSSSGQPLHF.

As regards this clonotype: This may be a read error: a much more frequent sequence differs by one nucleotide. This chain uses TRBV11-1 with TRBJ1-2; 11 bases fit TRBD1. This CDR3 has 17 amino acids. The germline CDR1 and CDR2 sequences are SGHAT and FQDESV (reference sequence). The CDR3 loop reads CASSLGGRRDRGYGHTF. The DNA of the CDR3 is TGTGCCAGCAGCTTAGGAGGGCGTCGGGACAGGGGGTATGGCCACACCTTC.

This clonotype was recorded many times. The chain employs TRBV7-3 and TRBJ1-2, with 7 positions matching TRBD1. CDR1 is SGHTA and CDR2 is FQGTGA in the germline V gene. The CDR3 is 14 amino acids. The V and J ends lost 1 base and 6 bases, in that order; junction bases with no gene match: 5. CDR3 sequence (DNA): TGTGCCAGCAGCTTAAATCCGACAGGGAATGGCTACACCTTC. Encoded protein: CASSLNPTGNGYTF.

The chain has TRBV5-1 and TRBJ1-2; a weak D match, TRBD1 (5 bases). The CDR3 totals 14 residues. The V end lost 6 bases, the J end lost 0 bases, and 12 bases lay between the germline ends. CDR1 is SGHRS and CDR2 is YFSETQ in the germline V gene. CDR3 nucleotides: TGCGCCAGCACGGGGCAGGGAGCTAACTATGGCTACACCTTC. Amino acids: CASTGQGANYGYTF.

The J gene is TRBJ1-5, the V gene TRBV10-3, with D maybe TRBD1 (6 bases). The CDR3 sequence is 15 residues long. Trimming pared 4 bases from V and 0 bases from J, leaving 10 bases between. CDR1 and CDR2 from the germline V gene are ENHRY and SYGVKD. The CDR3 nucleotides are TGTGCCATCAGTGCGGACAGATCTAGCAATCAGCCCCAGCATTTT. It translates to CAISADRSSNQPQHF.

This clonotype was detected many times. V and J are TRBV6-1 and TRBJ2-7; D is possibly TRBD2 (5 bases). With 4 bases removed from V and 0 bases from J, the gap between germline ends came to 7 bases. This CDR3 region has 13 residues. Germline V gene sequence: CDR1 MNHNS, CDR2 SASEGT. CDR3 in amino acids: CASSATSSYEQYF. The CDR3 nucleotides are TGTGCCAGCAGTGCCACTAGCTCCTACGAGCAGTACTTC.

The chain is built from TRBV19 and TRBJ2-6, with 7 bases lining up with TRBD1. Germline assignment: CDR1 LNHDA and CDR2 SQIVND (reference sequence). Trimming removed 5 bases from V and 4 bases from J; junction bases left unmatched: 2. This CDR3 has 14 amino acids. CDR3 amino acids: CASSWGQGANVLTF. Here the CDR3 DNA reads TGTGCCAGTAGTTGGGGACAGGGGGCCAACGTCCTGACTTTC.

The V call is TRBV12-3 or TRBV12-4, the J call TRBJ1-4; 7 bases are shared with TRBD1. CDR3 length: 16 residues. The V and J ends lost 2 bases and 2 bases, in that order; junction bases with no gene match: 5. The DNA for the CDR3 is TGTGCCAGCAGTTTACGGACAGGACCTACTAATGAAAAACTGTTTTTT. It is translated as CASSLRTGPTNEKLFF.

This clonotype came up a few times. The rearrangement links TRBV10-3 to TRBJ2-7; 10 positions match TRBD1. Germline V gives CDR1 ENHRY, CDR2 SYGVKD. The J segment lost 6 bases and the V segment lost 5 bases, leaving 7 bases of the junction unmatched. There are 14 residues in the CDR3. CDR3 in amino acids: CAISKRQGAGEQYF. The CDR3 bases are TGTGCCATCAGTAAACGACAGGGGGCGGGCGAGCAGTACTTC.

The V and J genes are TRBV4-1 and TRBJ1-3; possible D gene TRBD1, 6 bases. This CDR3 contains 16 residues. CDR1 MGHRA and CDR2 YSYEKL come from the germline V gene. V was shortened by 0 bases and J by 3 bases, with 12 bases between the two germline ends. In DNA, the CDR3 is TGCGCCAGCAGCCAAGATATCCGGACAGTTGGAAACACCATATATTTT. It encodes CASSQDIRTVGNTIYF.

The chain carries TRBV5-6 and TRBJ2-7, with D possibly being TRBD1 or TRBD2 (5 bases each). The CDR3 has 15 residues. With 4 bases removed from V and 2 bases from J, the gap between germline ends came to 16 bases. The germline gives CDR1 SGHDT, CDR2 YYEEEE. The CDR3 spells CASSPRDRETYEQYF. CDR3 sequence (DNA): TGTGCCAGCAGCCCAAGGGACCGAGAGACCTACGAGCAGTACTTC.

This clonotype has a single count. In nucleotides, the CDR3 is TGTGCCAGCAGTCACGGTCCCCAAGATGGGTCTGGAAACACCATATATTTT. Amino acid sequence: CASSHGPQDGSGNTIYF. This chain links TRBV19 with TRBJ1-3, with D uncertain. This CDR3 has 17 residues. V was trimmed by 9 bases and J by 1 base, leaving 22 bases between them. CDR1 is LNHDA and CDR2 is SQIVND in the germline V gene (reference sequence). The full variable domain, with the rest looked up from reference TRBV19 and TRBJ1-3, is DGGITQSPKYLFRKEGQNVTLSCEQNLNHDAMYWYRQDPGQGLRLIYYSQIVNDFQKGDIAEGYSVSREKKESFPLTVTSAQKNPTAFYLCASSHGPQDGSGNTIYFGEGSWLTVV.